The rows below give T cell receptor beta chains drawn from one sample of a study of human T cells and chemical hapten exposure. TCRdb processed the RACE reads anew with MiXCR; each CDR3 protein has one entry. This repertoire shows about 260,000 distinct CDR3 sequences, more than 6.5% found once; its top ten account for 2% to 3%. The sequencing here drew on whole blood, taken in connection with sensitization to the hapten diphenylcyclopropenone (DPC). The receptors were sampled from a woman between 40 and 50 years old with alopecia areata. Some clones in this sample may be carry-over from other donors' samples. CDR3s include the opening cysteine and the closing phenylalanine or tryptophan. Fields, in order: J gene, V gene, clone size, D gene, CDR3 protein, CDR3 DNA. D genes are given only for firm matches. Expanded clones are given a class, and other clones once, few, many or no size at all.

J gene: TRBJ2-1
V gene: TRBV7-2
clone size: few
D gene: TRBD2
CDR3 protein: CASSPQLAGEVEQFF
CDR3 DNA: TGTGCCAGCAGCCCCCAGCTAGCGGGAGAGGTTGAGCAGTTCTTC

J gene: TRBJ2-1
V gene: TRBV9
clone size: many
D gene: .
CDR3 protein: CASSAAPDSYNEQFF
CDR3 DNA: TGTGCCAGCAGCGCTGCCCCGGACTCCTACAATGAGCAGTTCTTC

J gene: TRBJ1-2
V gene: TRBV28
clone size: few
D gene: .
CDR3 protein: CASSPGGPGGYTF
CDR3 DNA: TGTGCCAGCAGTCCTGGGGGCCCCGGAGGCTACACCTTC

J gene: TRBJ2-1
V gene: TRBV6-7
clone size: .
D gene: .
CDR3 protein: CASSSSRRDEQFF
CDR3 DNA: TGTGCCAGCAGCTCCTCACGTAGGGATGAGCAGTTCTTC

J gene: TRBJ1-5
V gene: TRBV4-2
clone size: many
D gene: TRBD1
CDR3 protein: CASSQGTGGRQPQHF
CDR3 DNA: TGTGCCAGCAGCCAGGGAACAGGGGGAAGACAGCCCCAGCATTTT

J gene: TRBJ2-3
V gene: TRBV29-1
clone size: many
D gene: .
CDR3 protein: CSVGWYSTDTQYF
CDR3 DNA: TGCAGCGTTGGTTGGTATAGCACAGATACGCAGTATTTT

J gene: TRBJ1-6
V gene: TRBV29-1
clone size: few
D gene: TRBD1
CDR3 protein: CSVGQGANSPLHF
CDR3 DNA: TGCAGCGTTGGTCAGGGGGCCAATTCACCCCTCCACTTT

J gene: TRBJ1-1
V gene: TRBV6-1
clone size: few
D gene: .
CDR3 protein: CASSGAGLGTEAFF
CDR3 DNA: TGTGCCAGCAGTGGTGCAGGTCTGGGCACTGAAGCTTTCTTT

J gene: TRBJ2-4
V gene: TRBV6-2/TRBV6-3
clone size: .
D gene: .
CDR3 protein: CASSATGAKNIQYF
CDR3 DNA: TGTGCCAGCAGTGCTACGGGGGCCAAAAACATTCAGTACTTC

J gene: TRBJ2-3
V gene: TRBV29-1
clone size: many
D gene: .
CDR3 protein: CSALTGTDTQYF
CDR3 DNA: TGCAGCGCCCTGACAGGCACAGATACGCAGTATTTT

J gene: TRBJ2-6
V gene: TRBV11-2
clone size: .
D gene: .
CDR3 protein: CASSPHEGANVLTF
CDR3 DNA: TGTGCCAGCAGCCCCCACGAGGGGGCCAACGTCCTGACTTTC

J gene: TRBJ2-3
V gene: TRBV7-9
clone size: few
D gene: .
CDR3 protein: CASSARLVTDTQYF
CDR3 DNA: TGTGCCAGCAGCGCTCGACTAGTCACAGATACGCAGTATTTT

J gene: TRBJ1-4
V gene: TRBV27
clone size: few
D gene: TRBD1
CDR3 protein: CASSLWGQLDEKLFF
CDR3 DNA: TGTGCCAGCAGTTTATGGGGACAGCTAGATGAAAAACTGTTTTTT

J gene: TRBJ2-5
V gene: TRBV28
clone size: few
D gene: TRBD1
CDR3 protein: CASSQTGGTSETQYF
CDR3 DNA: TGTGCCAGCAGCCAGACAGGGGGCACTTCGGAGACCCAGTACTTC

J gene: TRBJ1-5
V gene: TRBV7-9
clone size: .
D gene: TRBD1
CDR3 protein: CASSSWTGGYSNQPQHF
CDR3 DNA: TGTGCCAGCAGCTCATGGACAGGAGGGTATAGCAATCAGCCCCAGCATTTT

J gene: TRBJ1-4
V gene: TRBV20-1
clone size: .
D gene: .
CDR3 protein: CSASVQKNFLRSF
CDR3 DNA: TGCAGTGCTAGTGTTCAGAAAAATTTTCTTAGGAGTTTT

J gene: TRBJ2-7
V gene: TRBV27
clone size: many
D gene: TRBD2
CDR3 protein: CASSGQSGASYEQYF
CDR3 DNA: TGTGCCAGCAGTGGCCAAAGCGGGGCCAGCTACGAGCAGTACTTC

J gene: TRBJ1-1
V gene: TRBV27
clone size: .
D gene: .
CDR3 protein: CASSWGRGTEAFF
CDR3 DNA: TGTGCCAGCAGTTGGGGGCGAGGGACTGAAGCTTTCTTT

J gene: TRBJ2-7
V gene: TRBV6-5
clone size: .
D gene: .
CDR3 protein: CASRRGARDSYEQYF
CDR3 DNA: TGTGCCAGCCGCCGCGGGGCGAGAGATTCCTACGAGCAGTACTTC

J gene: TRBJ2-1
V gene: TRBV11-1
clone size: many
D gene: .
CDR3 protein: CASSLALGSEQFF
CDR3 DNA: TGTGCCAGCAGCTTAGCGCTTGGGTCTGAGCAGTTCTTC

J gene: TRBJ2-3
V gene: TRBV10-3
clone size: few
D gene: .
CDR3 protein: CAISDLADPGWTDTQYF
CDR3 DNA: TGTGCCATCAGTGATTTAGCGGACCCTGGCTGGACAGATACGCAGTATTTT

J gene: TRBJ1-2
V gene: TRBV5-1
clone size: .
D gene: .
CDR3 protein: CASSPEQGNYGYTF
CDR3 DNA: TGCGCCAGCAGCCCCGAACAGGGAAACTATGGCTACACCTTC

J gene: TRBJ2-2
V gene: TRBV6-1
clone size: few
D gene: .
CDR3 protein: CASRVTGRHTGELFF
CDR3 DNA: TGTGCCAGCAGGGTGACAGGGAGGCACACCGGGGAGCTGTTTTTT

J gene: TRBJ1-5
V gene: TRBV6-2/TRBV6-3
clone size: .
D gene: TRBD1
CDR3 protein: CASSYPPGGSNQPQHF
CDR3 DNA: TGTGCCAGCAGTTACCCCCCAGGGGGGAGCAATCAGCCCCAGCATTTT

J gene: TRBJ2-2
V gene: TRBV27
clone size: .
D gene: TRBD2
CDR3 protein: CASSFILAGGDTGELFF
CDR3 DNA: TGTGCCAGCAGTTTCATTCTAGCGGGAGGGGACACCGGGGAGCTGTTTTTT

J gene: TRBJ2-2
V gene: TRBV4-1
clone size: few
D gene: TRBD2
CDR3 protein: CASSQAGLAGGPKSAGELFF
CDR3 DNA: TGCGCCAGCAGCCAAGCCGGACTAGCGGGAGGGCCAAAGAGCGCCGGGGAGCTGTTTTTT

J gene: TRBJ2-7
V gene: TRBV28
clone size: .
D gene: TRBD2
CDR3 protein: CASINSGRPYEQYF
CDR3 DNA: TGTGCCAGCATTAATAGCGGGAGGCCCTACGAGCAGTACTTC

J gene: TRBJ2-5
V gene: TRBV28
clone size: .
D gene: .
CDR3 protein: CASSFPSGGGETQYF
CDR3 DNA: TGTGCCAGCAGTTTTCCTAGCGGAGGGGGAGAGACCCAGTACTTC

J gene: TRBJ1-2
V gene: TRBV28
clone size: .
D gene: TRBD1
CDR3 protein: CASSGTATTSRDYGYTF
CDR3 DNA: TGTGCCAGCAGCGGGACAGCAACTACATCCCGGGACTATGGCTACACCTTC

J gene: TRBJ2-7
V gene: TRBV4-2
clone size: .
D gene: TRBD2
CDR3 protein: CASSQDREVAGGPSYEQYF
CDR3 DNA: TGTGCCAGCAGCCAAGATCGGGAGGTAGCGGGAGGGCCCTCCTACGAGCAGTACTTC

J gene: TRBJ1-3
V gene: TRBV5-6
clone size: few
D gene: .
CDR3 protein: CASSLAVTGNTIYF
CDR3 DNA: TGTGCCAGCAGCTTGGCGGTAACTGGAAACACCATATATTTT

J gene: TRBJ2-7
V gene: TRBV28
clone size: .
D gene: .
CDR3 protein: CASSPGPRAYEQYF
CDR3 DNA: TGTGCCAGCAGTCCTGGACCGCGGGCCTACGAGCAGTACTTC